The 6 T cell receptor beta chains presented below share a single source sample, sequenced in a study of identical twins (dated by TCRdb to 2015 to 2016). Libraries were made using 5' RACE. Sequencing relied on an Illumina HiSeq 2000. TCRdb reanalyzed the raw reads on its own, using fastp at Q25 for trimming and MiXCR for clone calling, and kept in-frame beta chains. Rows with one shared CDR3 protein collapse into an entry with the most common genes and DNA. Across this sample there are some 790,000 distinct CDR3 sequences, with 18% seen only once. The biggest ten clones account for around 14% of the sample. In addition, the sample was reused for a study of T cells expressing NK-cell markers.

Sequencing input: PBMCs. The origin of the receptors is a woman aged 18-35 years in good health.

This clonotype was detected a few times. The V and J genes are TRBV12-3 or TRBV12-4 and TRBJ1-1; D remains ambiguous. The CDR3 covers 15 residues. V lost 3 bases, J lost 0 bases, and 11 bases lay in between. The CDR3 reads CASSFGSSVNTEAFF. The CDR3 DNA follows: TGTGCCAGCAGTTTTGGATCCTCAGTGAACACTGAAGCTTTCTTT.

This clonotype was counted between two and nine times. This chain uses TRBV6-5 with TRBJ2-5; TRBD1 aligns across 8 bases. This CDR3 has 16 amino acids. After removal of 4 bases from V and 5 bases from J, the junction contained 12 bases not matched to a gene. The germline CDR1 and CDR2 sequences are MNHEY and SVGAGI. Here the CDR3 DNA reads TGTGCCAGCAGTTCCGCAGGGCTCAGGGGGCCCGAGACCCAGTACTTC. It encodes CASSSAGLRGPETQYF.

V is TRBV20-1 and J is TRBJ2-7; 12 nucleotides align to TRBD2. This CDR3 is built from 17 residues. Germline CDR1 reads DFQATT; CDR2 reads SNEGSKA (reference sequence). The trim removed 2 bases at V and 5 bases at J, leaving 13 bases unmatched. The CDR3 spells CSARYPPGLAGRHEQYF. The CDR3 region has the DNA TGCAGTGCTAGATATCCGCCCGGACTAGCGGGAAGACACGAGCAGTACTTC.

This clonotype was observed a few times. The J gene is TRBJ2-2, the V gene TRBV5-1; weak D call: TRBD1 (5 bases). Germline CDR1 reads SGHRS; CDR2 reads YFSETQ. V lost 3 bases to trimming and J lost 2 bases, with 11 bases between them. The CDR3 runs to 15 residues. The CDR3: CASSSSDTNTGELFF. CDR3 nucleotide sequence: TGCGCCAGCAGCTCTTCGGACACCAACACCGGGGAGCTGTTTTTT.

In its sample, this clonotype was seen a few times. The chain joins TRBV3-1 to TRBJ2-3; 9 nucleotides match TRBD2. From germline, CDR1 is LGHDT and CDR2 YNNKEL (reference sequence). V lost 4 bases, J lost 4 bases, and 6 bases stayed unmatched. This CDR3 spans 15 amino acids. The CDR3 spells CASSRRGGPPDTQYF. The CDR3 nucleotides are TGTGCCAGCAGCCGGCGGGGGGGTCCTCCAGATACGCAGTATTTT.

The V and J genes are TRBV27 and TRBJ1-2; possible D gene TRBD1, 6 bases. Germline CDR1 and CDR2: MNHEY and SMNVEV (reference sequence). The germline V and J ends were trimmed by 3 bases and 4 bases, with 21 bases remaining between them. The CDR3 is 17 residues long. The CDR3 DNA reads TGTGCCAGCAGTTTTAAAGGTCCGCGACTAGGGGGCTATGGCTACACCTTC. Translated: CASSFKGPRLGGYGYTF.